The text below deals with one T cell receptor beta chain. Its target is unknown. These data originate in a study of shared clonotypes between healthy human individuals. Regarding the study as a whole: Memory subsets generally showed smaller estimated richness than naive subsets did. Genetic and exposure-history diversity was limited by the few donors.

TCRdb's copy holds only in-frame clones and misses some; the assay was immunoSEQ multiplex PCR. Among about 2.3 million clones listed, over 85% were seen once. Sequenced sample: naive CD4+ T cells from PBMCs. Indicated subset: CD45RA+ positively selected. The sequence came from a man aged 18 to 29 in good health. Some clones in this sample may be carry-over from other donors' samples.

The CDR3 DNA sequence: TGTGCCAGTAGTCCTAGTGGGGCAGAACTGTTTTTT. It encodes CASSPSGAELFF. The genes are TRBV19 and TRBJ1-4; possible D gene TRBD1, 5 bases. The germline V and J ends were trimmed by 5 bases and 12 bases, with 13 bases remaining between them. Germline CDR1 reads LNHDA; CDR2 reads SQIVND (reference sequence). The CDR3 has 12 amino acids.